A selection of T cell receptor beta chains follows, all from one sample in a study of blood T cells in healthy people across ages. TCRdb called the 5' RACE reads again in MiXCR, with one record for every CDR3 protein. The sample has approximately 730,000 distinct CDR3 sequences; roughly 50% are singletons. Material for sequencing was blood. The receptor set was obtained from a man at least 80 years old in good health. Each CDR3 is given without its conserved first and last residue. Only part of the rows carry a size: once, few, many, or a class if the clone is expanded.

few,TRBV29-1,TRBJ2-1,SVYLGNEQF
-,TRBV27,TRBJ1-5,ASSVDREQYQPQH
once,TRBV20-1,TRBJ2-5,SARGWGQETQY
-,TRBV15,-,ATSRVTGIPYEQY
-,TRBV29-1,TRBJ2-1,SVEDTATRYNEQF
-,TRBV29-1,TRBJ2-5,SVGSGETLY
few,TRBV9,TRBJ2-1,ASSASGNSYNEQF
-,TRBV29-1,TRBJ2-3,SVDGGVDTQY
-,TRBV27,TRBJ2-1,ASSLYGTGMDNEQF
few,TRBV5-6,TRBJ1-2,ASSRTGSDYGYT
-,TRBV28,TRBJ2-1,AGSSEGTGHNEQF
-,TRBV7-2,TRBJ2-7,ASSLELAGPRY
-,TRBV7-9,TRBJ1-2,ASSAQHNYGYT
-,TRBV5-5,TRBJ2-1,ASSSLGPSEQF
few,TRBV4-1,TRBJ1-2,ASSQEPGGDNYGYT
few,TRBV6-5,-,AEQRPGETQY
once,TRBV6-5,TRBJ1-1,ASRRVGETEAF
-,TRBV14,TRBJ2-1,ASSQGWSGRMLVEQF
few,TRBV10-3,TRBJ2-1,AISESRGLMYNEQF
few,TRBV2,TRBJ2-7,ASSDVGLADYEQY
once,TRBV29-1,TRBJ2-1,SATTGSPYNGQF
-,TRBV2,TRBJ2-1,ASSEALHWDSSYNEQF
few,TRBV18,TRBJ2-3,ASSPNESPDTQY
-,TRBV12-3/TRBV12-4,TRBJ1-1,ASSLERGYTEAF
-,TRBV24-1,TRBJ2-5,ATSDSGGGKTQY
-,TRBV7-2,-,ASGLAGGPYEQY
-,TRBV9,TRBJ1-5,ASSVGGGPSPQH
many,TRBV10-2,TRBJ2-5,ASGDVTLETQY
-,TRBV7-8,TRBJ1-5,ASSLVAGNQPQH
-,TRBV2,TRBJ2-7,AIQIPSSYEQY
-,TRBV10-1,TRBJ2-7,ASSAGDTNYKQY
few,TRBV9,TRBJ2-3,ASSVSGRGGDTQY
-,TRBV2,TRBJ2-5,ASSWVAGQETQY
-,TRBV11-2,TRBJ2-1,ASSLRSSGVSYNEQF
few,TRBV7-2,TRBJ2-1,ASSLAVLAGYEQF
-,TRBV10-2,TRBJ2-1,ASQLGPNEQF
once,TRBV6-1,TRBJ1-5,ASSEAANYQPQH
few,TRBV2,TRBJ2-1,ASRSQGREWF
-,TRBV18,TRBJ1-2,ASSPSSPSNYGYT